The entry that follows covers one T cell receptor beta chain sequence. Its target is not known. A much larger clone differs by one base, so this may be a read error. The data originate from a study of breast tumors, draining lymph nodes, adjacent tissues. General study findings and limits: Findings are consistent with lymph node origin and intratumoral expansion of most tumor T cells. That most tumor T cells come from lymph nodes remained unproven. Tumor TCR diversity was below lymph nodes but above nontumor tissue.

Germline lookup yields CDR1 SGHTS and CDR2 YDEGEE. CDR3 size: 14 residues. Breast cancer patients provided tissue from their axillary draining lymph nodes. TCRdb itself ran the multiplex PCR reads through MiXCR, one entry per CDR3 protein. The sample holds fewer than 90,000 distinct CDR3 sequences; roughly 28% are singletons and the top ten take around 8.1%. The sequencing sample was made of axillary lymph node tissue. The clonotype was recovered from a female donor with breast cancer. Some clones in this sample may be carry-over from other donors' samples. The chain combines TRBV5-8 with TRBJ2-5; tentative D call: TRBD2 (5 bases). CDR3 loop: CASTLDLATETQYF. The CDR3 DNA is TGTGCCAGCACCTTGGATTTAGCGACGGAGACCCAGTACTTC. Variable domain in full (rest from reference TRBV5-8 and TRBJ2-5): EAGVTQSPTHLIKTRGQQATLRCSPISGHTSVYWYQQALGLGLQFLLWYDEGEERNRGNFPPRFSGRQFPNYSSELNVNALELEDSALYLCASTLDLATETQYFGPGTRLLVL.